The 10 T cell receptor beta chains listed next were all sequenced from one sample in a study of T cell repertoires in cytomegalovirus infection. Using its own MiXCR run on the reads, TCRdb lists one record per CDR3 protein. This sample has around 200,000 distinct CDR3 sequences, with roughly 15% found just once. Specimen: CD8+ T cells from PBMCs. All receptors derive from a human donor in good health (CMV status not recorded). Some clones in this sample may be carry-over from other donors' samples.

The rearrangement uses TRBV10-3 and TRBJ2-2; D is unresolved. This CDR3 has 15 residues. The germline V gene encodes CDR1 ENHRY and CDR2 SYGVKD. The V gene lost 4 bases and the J gene lost 1 base, with 10 bases spanning the gap. CDR3 coding DNA: TGTGCCATCAGTGGTGGCGGTGAGAACACCGGGGAGCTGTTTTTT. As protein: CAISGGGENTGELFF.

This clonotype was seen only a few times. The rearrangement joins TRBV6-5 to TRBJ2-1; weak D call: TRBD1 (7 bases). The CDR3 consists of 16 residues. With 6 bases removed from V and 2 bases from J, the gap between germline ends came to 17 bases. Germline lookup yields CDR1 MNHEY and CDR2 SVGAGI. The CDR3 sequence: CASSLHRGGTYNEQFF. The CDR3 coding sequence is TGTGCCAGCAGCCTACACAGGGGAGGCACCTACAATGAGCAGTTCTTC.

This clonotype showed up just a few times. The J gene is TRBJ2-5, the V gene TRBV12-3 or TRBV12-4; D is undetermined. Deletions cut 6 bases from V and 1 base from J, with 15 bases between. The CDR3 length is 15 residues. The CDR3 sequence: CASRGFDGFQETQYF. CDR3 bases: TGTGCCAGCAGGGGTTTTGACGGGTTCCAAGAGACCCAGTACTTC.

This clonotype was seen a few times. The rearrangement joins TRBV27 to TRBJ2-1; the D gene could be TRBD1 or TRBD2 (5 bases each). Trimming removed 6 bases from V and 0 bases from J, with 9 bases in between. The length of the CDR3 is 14 residues. Germline values: CDR1 MNHEY, CDR2 SMNVEV (reference sequence). The CDR3 here is CASSGTISYNEQFF. In DNA, the CDR3 is TGTGCCAGCAGCGGGACCATCTCCTACAATGAGCAGTTCTTC.

V usage is TRBV2 and J usage is TRBJ1-2, with 8 nucleotides matching TRBD1. The J segment lost 6 bases and the V segment lost 7 bases, leaving 4 bases of the junction unmatched. Germline V gives CDR1 SNHLY, CDR2 FYNNEI. The CDR3 length is 12 residues. CDR3 residues: CASNQGADGYTF. CDR3 coding DNA: TGTGCCAGCAATCAGGGGGCGGATGGCTACACCTTC. Drawing the rest from reference TRBV2 and TRBJ1-2, the complete variable domain is EPEVTQTPSHQVTQMGQEVILRCVPISNHLYFYWYRQILGQKVEFLVSFYNNEISEKSEIFDDQFSVERPDGSNFTLKIRSTKLEDSAMYFCASNQGADGYTFGSGTRLTVV.

This clonotype was detected only a few times. The rearrangement joins TRBV24-1 to TRBJ2-3; 11 bases line up with TRBD2. The V and J ends lost 6 bases and 2 bases, in that order; junction bases with no gene match: 3. The germline V gene has CDR1 KGHDR and CDR2 SFDVKD. The CDR3 has 15 amino acids. The CDR3 region is CATSQLAGDTDTQYF. The CDR3 DNA sequence: TGTGCCACCAGTCAACTAGCGGGGGACACAGATACGCAGTATTTT.

J is TRBJ2-3 and V is TRBV29-1; D may match TRBD1 or TRBD2 (6 bases each). CDR3 length: 14 residues. Per germline, CDR1 SQVTM and CDR2 ANQGSEA. The V end lost 7 bases, the J end lost 4 bases, and 18 bases lay between the germline ends. CDR3 region: CSARRAGVSDTQYF. The CDR3 nucleotides are TGCAGCGCCCGGAGGGCAGGGGTATCAGATACGCAGTATTTT.

The rearrangement uses TRBV5-1 and TRBJ2-3; D is perhaps TRBD1 (5 bases). CDR3 length: 15 amino acids. The germline CDR1 and CDR2 sequences are SGHRS and YFSETQ. Trimming took 2 bases from V and 2 from J, leaving 12 bases between them. The CDR3 coding sequence is TGCGCCAGCAGCTTCGGAGACAGCCTCACAGATACGCAGTATTTT. It encodes CASSFGDSLTDTQYF.

This chain uses TRBV7-9 with TRBJ2-1, with D perhaps TRBD1 or TRBD2 (5 bases each). The CDR3 spans 16 residues. Trimming stripped 2 bases from V and 8 bases from J, with 19 bases between. In germline, CDR1 is SEHNR, CDR2 FQNEAQ (reference sequence). This CDR3 is CASSLNRDRKRDEQFF. The CDR3 DNA follows: TGTGCCAGCAGCTTAAATCGGGACCGTAAGAGGGATGAGCAGTTCTTC.

This clonotype came up a few times. The rearrangement uses TRBV7-8 and TRBJ1-1; TRBD1 is a possible D gene (5 bases). CDR1 is SGHVS, CDR2 FQNEAQ, per germline. The germline V and J ends were trimmed by 0 bases and 0 bases, with 11 bases remaining between them. The CDR3 totals 16 residues. The CDR3 is CASSLAAGTMNTEAFF. The DNA of the CDR3 is TGTGCCAGCAGCTTAGCCGCGGGGACCATGAACACTGAAGCTTTCTTT.